Below are 29 T cell receptor beta chains sequenced from a single sample in a study of T cell changes during pregnancy in multiple sclerosis. Clones were read by immunoSEQ multiplex PCR, and TCRdb kept only the in-frame ones, dropping some. The sample has approximately 30,000 clones; under 90% are singletons. The sequenced sample was CD4+ T cells from peripheral blood mononuclear cells, obtained in the first trimester of pregnancy. Receptors were obtained from a female donor in good health, enrolled as a control in a pregnancy study.

The chain links TRBV4-2 to TRBJ2-1, with D possibly being TRBD2 (6 bases). Germline V CDR1 and CDR2: LGHNA, YNFKEQ. The CDR3 runs to 17 residues. The V end was cut by 8 bases, the J end by 7 bases, with 27 bases between. In DNA, the CDR3 is TGTGCCAGCGAGTTGATCCGCGGGGCTAGCGCCGTGAATGAGCAGTTCTTC. Translating gives CASELIRGASAVNEQFF.

The V call is TRBV6-5, the J call TRBJ2-5; maybe TRBD2 (6 bases). V lost 4 bases to trimming and J lost 5 bases, with 20 bases between them. Germline assignment: CDR1 MNHEY and CDR2 SVGAGI. This CDR3 is 16 amino acids long. DNA for the CDR3: TGTGCCAGCAGTTCTCGGGGAGAGGACTACGACGAGACCCAGTACTTC. It specifies CASSSRGEDYDETQYF.

The V and J genes are TRBV27 and TRBJ2-7, with 10 nucleotides matching TRBD1. The germline V gene has CDR1 MNHEY and CDR2 SMNVEV (reference sequence). The CDR3 runs to 14 residues. The junction had 7 bases not matched to a gene; V was cut back by 6 bases and J by 5 bases. The CDR3 sequence is CASSSRDRGDEQYF. In DNA, the CDR3 is TGTGCCAGCAGCTCCCGGGACAGGGGTGACGAGCAGTACTTC.

This clone was picked up one time. V usage is TRBV18 and J usage is TRBJ1-1, with a weak D call TRBD1 (5 bases). This CDR3 region has 15 residues. Germline values: CDR1 KGHSH, CDR2 LQKENI. Deletions cut 4 bases from V and 1 base from J, with 13 bases between. The CDR3 here is CASSRLQAENTEAFF. The CDR3 DNA follows: TGTGCCAGCTCACGCCTACAGGCAGAGAACACTGAAGCTTTCTTT.

The rearrangement uses TRBV5-1 and TRBJ2-1; 11 nucleotides agree with TRBD2. The CDR3 consists of 18 residues. Germline CDR1 and CDR2: SGHRS and YFSETQ. V dropped 4 bases and J dropped 7; count of bases not matched to a gene: 16. The CDR3, as DNA: TGCGCCAGCAGCCTCGGGACTAGCGGTACCCCAGGGTTAAATGAGCAGTTCTTC. Protein sequence: CASSLGTSGTPGLNEQFF. Using reference TRBV5-1 and TRBJ2-1 for the parts outside the CDR3, the full variable domain is KAGVTQTPRYLIKTRGQQVTLSCSPISGHRSVSWYQQTPGQGLQFLFEYFSETQRNKGNFPGRFSGRQFSNSRSEMNVSTLELGDSALYLCASSLGTSGTPGLNEQFFGPGTRLTVL.

The CDR3 region has the DNA TGCGCCAGCAGCTTTCGGGGGGCAGACACAGATACGCAGTATTTT. It codes for CASSFRGADTDTQYF. This rearrangement joins TRBV5-1 to TRBJ2-3; TRBD2 is a possible D gene (7 bases). Trimming left V 2 bases short and J 2 bases short, with 12 bases between. The CDR3 totals 15 residues. Germline V gives CDR1 SGHRS, CDR2 YFSETQ.

The chain employs TRBV19 and TRBJ2-1, with 10 bases matching TRBD2. This CDR3 comprises 15 residues. Trimming cost V 3 bases and J 7 bases; bases outside gene matches: 6. Germline V CDR1 and CDR2: LNHDA, SQIVND (reference sequence). The CDR3 sequence: CASSIPLAGANEQFF. CDR3 sequence (DNA): TGTGCCAGTAGTATCCCTCTAGCGGGAGCAAATGAGCAGTTCTTC.

The chain is built from TRBV5-8 and TRBJ2-1; D unresolved. CDR1 is SGHTS, CDR2 YDEGEE, per germline. The CDR3 is 16 residues long. The ends were cut back, 0 bases at V and 5 bases at J, with 15 bases in the middle. CDR3 nucleotides: TGTGCCAGCAGCTTGGATTACAGCATTTTCGACAATGAGCAGTTCTTC. Protein product: CASSLDYSIFDNEQFF.

The chain links TRBV7-9 to TRBJ1-3, with D perhaps TRBD1 (6 bases). Germline V gene lookup returns CDR1 SEHNR and CDR2 FQNEAQ (reference sequence). The CDR3 is 17 residues long. V gave up 5 bases and J gave up 1 base, with 18 bases separating them. Written as DNA, the CDR3 is TGTGCCAGCAGCCCTAGCCTAGGGGGGGCATCTGGAAACACCATATATTTT. The encoded protein is CASSPSLGGASGNTIYF.

A word on this clone: The sample carries other DNA sequences with the same CDR3. The gene calls are TRBV5-1 and TRBJ1-4; TRBD1 matches 8 bases. The V gene end was trimmed by 7 bases and the J gene end by 5 bases; junction bases not matched to a gene: 7. The CDR3 spans 14 residues. CDR1 and CDR2 from the germline V gene are SGHRS and YFSETQ. The CDR3 bases are TGCGCCAGCGGACAGACAGGGGACAATGAAAAACTGTTTTTT. Translated: CASGQTGDNEKLFF.

This chain links TRBV11-2 with TRBJ1-4; D call uncertain. The V end was cut by 5 bases, the J end by 7 bases, with 26 bases between. CDR1 is SGHAT and CDR2 is FQNNGV in the germline V gene. CDR3 size: 18 residues. CDR3 loop: CASSPGGGYLGISEKLFF. CDR3 nucleotide sequence: TGTGCCAGCAGCCCCGGTGGCGGTTATCTCGGTATTAGTGAAAAACTGTTTTTT.

The J gene is TRBJ2-1, the V gene TRBV19; D uncertain. Looked up from germline, CDR1 is LNHDA and CDR2 is SQIVND (reference sequence). V was clipped by 3 bases and J by 3 bases, with 6 bases between them. This CDR3 spans 13 amino acids. The CDR3 region is CASSISFYNEQFF. In DNA, the CDR3 is TGTGCCAGTAGTATTTCGTTCTACAATGAGCAGTTCTTC. The full variable domain, rest sourced from reference TRBV19 and TRBJ2-1, is DGGITQSPKYLFRKEGQNVTLSCEQNLNHDAMYWYRQDPGQGLRLIYYSQIVNDFQKGDIAEGYSVSREKKESFPLTVTSAQKNPTAFYLCASSISFYNEQFFGPGTRLTVL.

This clone was found a few times. The rearrangement links TRBV18 to TRBJ2-1; a possible D gene is TRBD1 (5 bases). This CDR3 is built from 17 residues. V lost 3 bases, J lost 5 bases, and 20 bases lay in between. Germline V gene sequence: CDR1 KGHSH, CDR2 LQKENI. CDR3 sequence: CASSPFLSQGGHNEQFF. The CDR3, as DNA: TGTGCCAGCTCACCGTTTCTCAGCCAGGGTGGCCACAATGAGCAGTTCTTC.

This sequence joins TRBV2 and TRBJ1-4; unclear D gene. The germline CDR1 and CDR2 sequences are SNHLY and FYNNEI. Between the trimmed V and J ends, which lost 3 bases and 2 bases, there was a span of 22 bases. This CDR3 is 19 amino acids long. This CDR3 reads CASSDPVVGAVGTNEKLFF. The CDR3 nucleotides read TGTGCCAGCAGTGATCCGGTGGTAGGAGCGGTAGGGACTAATGAAAAACTGTTTTTT.

The genes are TRBV15 and TRBJ2-3; the match to TRBD2 covers 9 bases. CDR1 and CDR2 (germline): LNHNV, YYDKDF (reference sequence). CDR3 length: 16 residues. Trimming cost V 0 bases and J 8 bases; bases outside gene matches: 9. In DNA form, the CDR3 reads TGTGCCACCAGCAGAGATCTGGCGGGGGGGCCTGTTACGCAGTATTTT. The encoded protein is CATSRDLAGGPVTQYF.

The CDR3 loop reads CSVVGGGADGEQFF. CDR3 bases: TGCAGCGTTGTAGGCGGGGGGGCGGATGGTGAGCAGTTCTTC. The rearrangement links TRBV29-1 to TRBJ2-1, with TRBD2 identical over 9 bases. This CDR3 has 14 amino acids. The V gene's germline CDR1 is SQVTM and CDR2 ANQGSEA. The trim removed 4 bases at V and 9 bases at J, leaving 10 bases unmatched.

The genes are TRBV18 and TRBJ2-5; 7 positions agree with TRBD1. The germline gives CDR1 KGHSH, CDR2 LQKENI. The length of the CDR3 is 15 residues. Trimming removed 3 bases from V and 1 base from J; junction bases left unmatched: 5. CDR3 bases: TGTGCCAGCTCACCTCCCGGGACAGCCCAAGAGACCCAGTACTTC. This sequence encodes CASSPPGTAQETQYF. The full variable domain, rest sourced from reference TRBV18 and TRBJ2-5, is NAGVMQNPRHLVRRRGQEARLRCSPMKGHSHVYWYRQLPEEGLKFMVYLQKENIIDESGMPKERFSAEFPKEGPSILRIQQVVRGDSAAYFCASSPPGTAQETQYFGPGTRLLVL.

The chain uses TRBV28 and TRBJ1-2, with D unclear. Germline-derived CDR1 and CDR2 are MDHEN and SYDVKM. Trimming took off 6 bases at V and 3 bases at J, with 5 bases between the two ends. The CDR3 sequence is 11 residues long. For the CDR3, the DNA is TGTGCCAGCAGACGGGACTATGGCTACACCTTC. Translation gives CASRRDYGYTF.

The gene calls are TRBV4-3 and TRBJ2-7; 12 bases map to TRBD1. The CDR3 has 18 amino acids. CDR1 is LGHNA, CDR2 YSLEER, per germline. With V trimmed by 3 bases and J by 2 bases, 11 bases remained unmatched. The CDR3 here is CASSQGVGQGAIPYEQYF. The DNA of the CDR3 is TGCGCCAGCAGCCAGGGGGTGGGACAGGGGGCTATCCCCTACGAGCAGTACTTC.

This sequence joins TRBV4-2 and TRBJ2-3; 8 bases are shared with TRBD2. The CDR3 loop spans 15 amino acids. V shed 1 base and J 8 bases; nucleotides not matched to a gene: 8. In germline, CDR1 is LGHNA, CDR2 YNFKEQ. The CDR3 DNA is TGTGCCAGCAGCCAAGCGGGGGGGCGGTCGGGTACGCAGTATTTT. Residues: CASSQAGGRSGTQYF.

This clone came up a few times. CDR3 residues: CSVGGTGTNEKLFF. CDR3 DNA: TGCAGCGTTGGGGGTACGGGGACTAATGAAAAACTGTTTTTT. The chain links TRBV29-1 to TRBJ1-4; D not resolved. CDR3 length: 14 amino acids. The germline V gene encodes CDR1 SQVTM and CDR2 ANQGSEA. V shed 4 bases and J shed 2 bases, with 11 bases lying between them.

V and J are TRBV30 and TRBJ1-5; D might be TRBD1 (5 bases). Trimming took 5 bases from V and 4 from J, leaving 12 bases between them. Germline values: CDR1 GTSNPN, CDR2 SVGIG (reference sequence). The CDR3 consists of 13 residues. The CDR3 region is CAWQGGGNQPQHF. The CDR3, as DNA: TGTGCCTGGCAAGGTGGGGGGAATCAGCCCCAGCATTTT.

V and J are TRBV5-4 and TRBJ1-1; TRBD1 agrees at 9 bases. Looked up from germline, CDR1 is SGHNT and CDR2 is YYREEE (reference sequence). V shed 0 bases, J shed 1 base, and the junction held 4 bases outside the gene matches. This CDR3 comprises 16 residues. The CDR3 sequence: CASSLGGQGGNTEAFF. The DNA for the CDR3 is TGTGCCAGCAGCTTGGGGGGACAGGGAGGGAACACTGAAGCTTTCTTT.

J is TRBJ2-2 and V is TRBV6-6; unclear D gene. Germline V gives CDR1 MNHNY, CDR2 SVGAGI (reference sequence). The CDR3 totals 12 residues. Trimming removed 6 bases from V and 3 bases from J, with 5 bases in between. CDR3 sequence reads: CASSLDTGELFF. The DNA of the CDR3 is TGTGCCAGCAGCCTCGACACCGGGGAGCTGTTTTTT.

This clone has a single count. The genes are TRBV28 and TRBJ2-7, with TRBD2 matching over 10 bases. V trimming: 4 bases; J trimming: 7 bases; junction bases outside the gene matches: 13. Germline lookup yields CDR1 MDHEN and CDR2 SYDVKM. The CDR3 consists of 16 residues. The CDR3 reads CASSSNSGRPVAEQYF. CDR3 coding DNA: TGTGCCAGCAGTTCCAATAGCGGGAGGCCCGTTGCGGAGCAGTACTTC.

This chain links TRBV29-1 with TRBJ2-1; 7 positions match TRBD2. The CDR3 has 11 residues. The trim removed 7 bases at V and 10 bases at J, leaving 7 bases unmatched. The germline V gene has CDR1 SQVTM and CDR2 ANQGSEA. The chain's CDR3 is CSDRLASEQFF. CDR3 DNA: TGCAGCGACAGACTAGCCTCCGAGCAGTTCTTC.

The genes are TRBV10-3 and TRBJ2-3; a weak D match, TRBD1 (6 bases). Between the trimmed V and J ends, which lost 3 bases and 0 bases, there was a span of 13 bases. The CDR3 contains 16 residues. Germline CDR1 and CDR2: ENHRY and SYGVKD. CDR3 sequence: CAISEPQGLSTDTQYF. The DNA of the CDR3 is TGTGCCATCAGTGAACCCCAGGGGCTTAGCACAGATACGCAGTATTTT.

The V gene is TRBV7-3, the J gene TRBJ2-3; 8 bases fit TRBD2. The CDR3 has 16 amino acids. Germline V lookup: CDR1 SGHTA, CDR2 FQGTGA. The ends lost 2 bases at V and 4 bases at J; junction bases unmatched: 8. CDR3 sequence: CASSLLGGGRADTQYF. Here the CDR3 DNA reads TGTGCCAGCAGCTTACTCGGCGGGGGGCGCGCAGATACGCAGTATTTT.

This clone was recorded a few times. The chain links TRBV6-1 to TRBJ1-5, with D perhaps matching TRBD1 (6 bases). Deletions cut 5 bases from V and 4 bases from J, with 12 bases between. Germline CDR1 reads MNHNS; CDR2 reads SASEGT. This CDR3 spans 14 amino acids. CDR3 nucleotide sequence: TGTGCCAGCAGTTCGACAGGCCTAAATCAGCCCCAGCATTTT. Its translation is CASSSTGLNQPQHF.